Shown below are 29 T cell receptor beta chains from a single sample sequenced in a study of blood T cells in healthy people across ages. With a J-beta primer mix and a sample-barcoded 5' primer, a second PCR ran about 7 to 12 cycles. TCRdb called the 5' RACE reads again in MiXCR, with one record for every CDR3 protein. Of hundreds of thousands of distinct CDR3 sequences in the sample, approximately 59% were seen once. Sample: blood. Receptors were obtained from a man aged 55 to 69 in good health.

The rearrangement links TRBV7-2 to TRBJ2-5; 8 bases agree with TRBD2. Near its end, the DNA agrees better with TRBJ2-7, so the J call may be wrong. Germline lookup yields CDR1 SGHTA and CDR2 FQGNSA. This CDR3 has 15 amino acids. CDR3 sequence: CASTFTGGRFDEQYF. The CDR3 bases are TGTGCCAGCACTTTTACGGGGGGGCGGTTCGACGAGCAGTACTTC.

This clonotype is a singleton in its sample. The chain recombines TRBV27 with TRBJ2-5; D is possibly TRBD1 (6 bases). The CDR3 covers 19 residues. Trimming stripped 1 base from V and 1 base from J, with 22 bases between. In germline, CDR1 is MNHEY, CDR2 SMNVEV (reference sequence). CDR3 nucleotide sequence: TGTGCCAGCAGTTTATACCCCCGGGCCCGGCAAGGGGGCCAAGAGACCCAGTACTTC. It specifies CASSLYPRARQGGQETQYF.

The sample holds many counts of this clonotype. The rearrangement uses TRBV7-2 and TRBJ2-7; TRBD1 might be the D (6 bases). Looked up from germline, CDR1 is SGHTA and CDR2 is FQGNSA. This CDR3 region has 15 residues. The germline V and J ends were trimmed by 1 base and 1 base, with 11 bases remaining between them. This CDR3 reads CASSLGGTRSYEQYF. The CDR3 nucleotides read TGTGCCAGCAGCTTAGGTGGGACAAGGTCCTACGAGCAGTACTTC.

The chain has TRBV5-1 and TRBJ1-2; TRBD1 matches 9 bases. CDR1 SGHRS and CDR2 YFSETQ come from the germline V gene. There are 16 residues in the CDR3. V lost 1 base to trimming and J lost 6 bases; unmatched junction nucleotides: 10. The CDR3 region has the DNA TGCGCCAGCAGCTTGCTTCCGGGACAGGGATTCAATGGCTACACCTTC. Its translation is CASSLLPGQGFNGYTF.

This clonotype was picked up a small number of times. This chain joins TRBV4-2 and TRBJ1-4; 8 bases fit TRBD1. J was trimmed by 2 bases and V by 5 bases; bases with no gene match: 4. CDR1 and CDR2 (germline): LGHNA, YNFKEQ. CDR3 length: 15 amino acids. The CDR3 DNA reads as TGTGCCAGCAGCACTTGGACAGGGACTAATGAAAAACTGTTTTTT. Translation gives CASSTWTGTNEKLFF.

The CDR3 loop reads CSARDRGKIYEQYF. CDR3 DNA: TGCAGTGCTAGGGACAGGGGGAAAATCTACGAGCAGTACTTC. This rearrangement joins TRBV20-1 to TRBJ2-7; 10 nucleotides agree with TRBD1. This CDR3 has 14 amino acids. Trimming at V came to 3 bases and at J to 3 bases, leaving 5 bases not matched to a gene. The V gene's germline CDR1 is DFQATT and CDR2 SNEGSKA (reference sequence).

This clonotype was counted a few times. The genes are TRBV29-1 and TRBJ2-7; D is unclear. In germline, CDR1 is SQVTM, CDR2 ANQGSEA. CDR3 length: 12 amino acids. Trimming took off 4 bases at V and 2 bases at J, with 9 bases between the two ends. In DNA, the CDR3 is TGCAGCGTTGGACCAACCCCCTACGAGCAGTACTTC. Translating gives CSVGPTPYEQYF.

J is TRBJ2-7 and V is TRBV29-1, with no clear D. CDR1 is SQVTM, CDR2 ANQGSEA, per germline. V was clipped by 1 base and J by 3 bases, with 16 bases between them. There are 15 residues in the CDR3. The DNA of the CDR3 is TGCAGCGTTGAAGTTCCTCAGGCTTCGAACTACGAGCAGTACTTC. Translation: CSVEVPQASNYEQYF.

The chain uses TRBV24-1 and TRBJ2-1; 7 nucleotides align to TRBD1. The last part of the DNA fits TRBJ2-7 better; the J call may be wrong. This CDR3 contains 16 residues. Germline values: CDR1 KGHDR, CDR2 SFDVKD. The CDR3 DNA is TGTGCCACCAGTGATTCCTACGGGACAGAGTACAATGAGCAGTACTTC. Residues: CATSDSYGTEYNEQYF.

The J gene is TRBJ2-3, the V gene TRBV29-1; the D call may be TRBD1 or TRBD2 (6 bases each). Germline-derived CDR1 and CDR2 are SQVTM and ANQGSEA. This CDR3 is built from 16 residues. With 4 bases removed from V and 3 bases from J, the gap between germline ends came to 20 bases. The CDR3 DNA reads TGCAGCGTTGCAGATAGCGGCCACACAGGGACAGATACGCAGTATTTT. Translated: CSVADSGHTGTDTQYF.

This clonotype was seen a few times. The rearrangement uses TRBV7-9 and TRBJ2-7; TRBD2 aligns across 9 bases. Germline CDR1 and CDR2: SEHNR and FQNEAQ (reference sequence). Unmatched junction bases numbered 4, after V lost 1 base and J lost 6 bases. This CDR3 is 14 amino acids long. Written as DNA, the CDR3 is TGTGCCAGCAGCTTAGGGGGACTAGCTATCGAGCAGTACTTC. Translating it yields CASSLGGLAIEQYF.

V usage is TRBV11-2 and J usage is TRBJ2-1, with 8 bases that match TRBD1. Germline lookup yields CDR1 SGHAT and CDR2 FQNNGV. The CDR3 has 15 residues. J was trimmed by 6 bases and V by 2 bases; bases with no gene match: 6. This CDR3 reads CASSLWGDRLNEQFF. The DNA of the CDR3 is TGTGCCAGCAGCTTATGGGGGGACAGGCTCAATGAGCAGTTCTTC.

The V call is TRBV5-1, the J call TRBJ2-5; unclear D gene. The CDR3 contains 15 residues. V gave up 2 bases and J gave up 1 base, with 12 bases separating them. Germline CDR1 is SGHRS and CDR2 is YFSETQ. CDR3 DNA sequence: TGCGCCAGCAGCTTTGGAGACGGCTCCCAAGAGACCCAGTACTTC. This encodes CASSFGDGSQETQYF.

The chain's CDR3 is CASSVEEGYEQYF. The CDR3 region has the DNA TGTGCCAGCAGCGTAGAGGAGGGCTACGAGCAGTACTTC. The V and J genes are TRBV7-2 and TRBJ2-7; weak D call: TRBD2 (6 bases). V gave up 5 bases and J gave up 3 bases, with 11 bases separating them. The CDR3 has 13 residues. CDR1 SGHTA and CDR2 FQGNSA come from the germline V gene.

This clonotype has a handful of counts. The chain links TRBV10-3 to TRBJ1-2, with TRBD1 identical over 10 bases. The germline V gene has CDR1 ENHRY and CDR2 SYGVKD. This CDR3 has 14 residues. J lost 5 bases, V lost 7 bases, and 7 bases had no gene match. In DNA, the CDR3 is TGTGCCATCACCGGGACAGGGGCTGAGTATGGCTACACCTTC. It yields the protein CAITGTGAEYGYTF.

This chain links TRBV20-1 with TRBJ1-6; D may be TRBD1 (5 bases). Trimming took off 4 bases at V and 6 bases at J, with 10 bases between the two ends. Germline CDR1 DFQATT, CDR2 SNEGSKA (reference sequence). The CDR3 covers 13 residues. The CDR3 DNA follows: TGCAGTGCTACCCCAGGGTTTAATTCACCCCTCCACTTT. Its protein is CSATPGFNSPLHF.

The chain combines TRBV14 with TRBJ2-1; weak D call: TRBD1 (6 bases). V dropped 2 bases and J dropped 14 bases, with 13 bases sitting between them. This CDR3 has 12 amino acids. Germline values: CDR1 SGHDN, CDR2 FVKESK. CDR3 protein: CASSQKGSGEFF. Here the CDR3 DNA reads TGTGCCAGCAGCCAAAAAGGGTCAGGGGAGTTCTTC.

This clonotype was detected a few times. The chain links TRBV11-2 to TRBJ2-7; D gene uncertain. With 0 bases removed from V and 0 bases from J, the gap between germline ends came to 9 bases. From germline, CDR1 is SGHAT and CDR2 FQNNGV. CDR3 length: 15 residues. The CDR3 DNA sequence: TGTGCCAGCAGCTTAGACATTGAGAGCTCCTACGAGCAGTACTTC. Translated: CASSLDIESSYEQYF. Full variable domain (missing parts from reference TRBV11-2 and TRBJ2-7): EAGVAQSPRYKIIEKRQSVAFWCNPISGHATLYWYQQILGQGPKLLIQFQNNGVVDDSQLPKDRFSAERLKGVDSTLKIQPAKLEDSAVYLCASSLDIESSYEQYFGPGTRLTVT.

This sequence joins TRBV4-1 and TRBJ2-1; D is ambiguous. This CDR3 spans 17 amino acids. The V end was cut by 0 bases, the J end by 3 bases, with 15 bases between. Germline values: CDR1 MGHRA, CDR2 YSYEKL. CDR3 sequence: CASSQDIGEANYNEQFF. In DNA, the CDR3 is TGCGCCAGCAGCCAAGATATTGGAGAAGCTAACTACAATGAGCAGTTCTTC.

The rearrangement joins TRBV6-5 to TRBJ1-1, with D uncertain. Trimming stripped 2 bases from V and 5 bases from J, with 9 bases between. The CDR3 loop spans 13 amino acids. The V gene's germline CDR1 is MNHEY and CDR2 SVGAGI. This CDR3 reads CASSYDVETEAFF. The CDR3 nucleotides read TGTGCCAGCAGTTACGACGTAGAGACTGAAGCTTTCTTT.

Details on this clonotype: A read error may produce the germline difference seen at one junction end. This chain connects TRBV7-2 to TRBJ1-2; D may be TRBD1 (5 bases). Germline assignment: CDR1 SGHTA and CDR2 FQGNSA. This CDR3 region has 15 residues. This CDR3 is CASSLVGEANDGYTF. The CDR3 DNA is TGTGCCAGCAGCTTAGTGGGGGAGGCTAACGATGGCTACACCTTC.

This rearrangement joins TRBV6-2 or TRBV6-3 to TRBJ2-3; the D gene is possibly TRBD2 (5 bases). Germline CDR1 and CDR2: MNHEY and SVGEGT. The CDR3 loop spans 14 amino acids. With 7 bases removed from V and 6 bases from J, the gap between germline ends came to 17 bases. The CDR3 DNA reads as TGTGCCAGCATCTCCGGGAACCCTCGGGATACGCAGTATTTT. Its protein product is CASISGNPRDTQYF.

The genes are TRBV3-1 and TRBJ2-1; 7 nucleotides line up with TRBD2. CDR1 is LGHDT, CDR2 YNNKEL, per germline (reference sequence). The CDR3 length is 15 residues. V was clipped by 2 bases and J by 0 bases; unmatched bases: 1. Written as DNA, the CDR3 is TGTGCCAGCAGCCAACAGCGGGGCTCCTACAATGAGCAGTTCTTC. This encodes CASSQQRGSYNEQFF.

The V and J genes are TRBV15 and TRBJ1-1; 7 bases fit TRBD1. After removal of 0 bases from V and 1 base from J, the junction contained 2 bases not matched to a gene. This CDR3 is 15 amino acids long. Germline V gives CDR1 LNHNV, CDR2 YYDKDF (reference sequence). CDR3 protein: CATSREDRRNTEAFF. The DNA of the CDR3 is TGTGCCACCAGCAGAGAGGACAGGAGGAACACTGAAGCTTTCTTT. The full variable domain, completed using reference TRBV15 and TRBJ1-1, is DAMVIQNPRYQVTQFGKPVTLSCSQTLNHNVMYWYQQKSSQAPKLLFHYYDKDFNNEADTPDNFQSRRPNTSFCFLDIRSPGLGDTAMYLCATSREDRRNTEAFFGQGTRLTVV.

The V and J genes are TRBV7-2 and TRBJ2-1; TRBD2 is a possible D gene (6 bases). Trimming stripped 5 bases from V and 5 bases from J, with 13 bases between. The CDR3 is 14 amino acids. Germline V gene data show CDR1 as SGHTA and CDR2 as FQGNSA. The DNA for the CDR3 is TGTGCCAGCAGCCCGTGGGGGAGGCACAATGAGCAGTTCTTC. This sequence encodes CASSPWGRHNEQFF.

This rearrangement joins TRBV6-5 to TRBJ2-7; 10 bases match TRBD2. Germline CDR1 reads MNHEY; CDR2 reads SVGAGI. This CDR3 is built from 15 residues. J gave up 1 base and V 5 bases, and 5 bases lay outside the gene matches. The CDR3, as DNA: TGTGCCAGCAGTCCTAGCGGGGGAGGTTCCTACGAGCAGTACTTC. Translation: CASSPSGGGSYEQYF.

The genes are TRBV6-5 and TRBJ2-3; no definite D call. Trimming shortened V by 6 bases and J by 7 bases, and 11 bases separated the two germline ends. The CDR3 is 12 amino acids. Germline V gene data show CDR1 as MNHEY and CDR2 as SVGAGI. In DNA, the CDR3 is TGTGCCAGCAGCTCCCTGAGGCATACGCAGTATTTT. It specifies CASSSLRHTQYF.

V and J are TRBV2 and TRBJ1-1, with TRBD1 matching over 7 bases. With 4 bases clipped from V and 10 bases from J, the junction kept 9 bases outside the gene matches. The CDR3 consists of 13 residues. The germline V gene encodes CDR1 SNHLY and CDR2 FYNNEI. CDR3 residues: CASSVDRASGAFF. CDR3 DNA: TGTGCCAGCAGTGTCGACAGGGCGAGCGGAGCTTTCTTT. Supplemented by reference TRBV2 and TRBJ1-1, the full variable domain reads EPEVTQTPSHQVTQMGQEVILRCVPISNHLYFYWYRQILGQKVEFLVSFYNNEISEKSEIFDDQFSVERPDGSNFTLKIRSTKLEDSAMYFCASSVDRASGAFFGQGTRLTVV.

Of note for this clonotype: This may stem from a read error, because a much larger clone lies one nucleotide away. The genes are TRBV5-6 and TRBJ2-7; tentatively, D is TRBD1 (6 bases). Per the germline V gene, CDR1 is SGHDT and CDR2 is YYEEEE. CDR3 length: 12 residues. This CDR3 is CASSWGPYELYF. The CDR3 DNA reads as TGTGCCAGCAGCTGGGGGCCCTACGAGCTGTACTTC. Variable domain in full (rest from reference TRBV5-6 and TRBJ2-7): DAGVTQSPTHLIKTRGQQVTLRCSPKSGHDTVSWYQQALGQGPQFIFQYYEEEERQRGNFPDRFSGHQFPNYSSELNVNALLLGDSALYLCASSWGPYELYFGPGTRLTVT.